This T cell receptor (beta chain) was identified during a study of blood T cell repertoires in COVID-19. Study-wide background: The United States, Italy and Spain supplied acute and convalescent COVID-19 samples.

Original processing notes: Counts of nucleated cells, estimated from reference gene primer amplification, were obtained. The data were produced by immunoSEQ multiplex PCR, yet TCRdb's version contains in-frame clones alone and is incomplete. V, J and clone size are those of that table, while D and trimming were read from the DNA. The table lists 150,000 to 200,000 clones, more than 90% of them singletons. This CDR3 is 15 amino acids long. J was trimmed by 1 base and V by 6 bases; bases with no gene match: 5. CDR1 MNHEY and CDR2 SVGAGI come from the germline V gene. The receptor was isolated from a man in his 60s with active or convalescent COVID-19. The sample taken for sequencing was peripheral blood. The genes are TRBV6-5 and TRBJ2-4; TRBD1 matches 8 bases. CDR3 nucleotide sequence: TGTGCCAGCAGGACAGGGGTTCTGGCCAAAAACATTCAGTACTTC. Amino acids: CASRTGVLAKNIQYF.